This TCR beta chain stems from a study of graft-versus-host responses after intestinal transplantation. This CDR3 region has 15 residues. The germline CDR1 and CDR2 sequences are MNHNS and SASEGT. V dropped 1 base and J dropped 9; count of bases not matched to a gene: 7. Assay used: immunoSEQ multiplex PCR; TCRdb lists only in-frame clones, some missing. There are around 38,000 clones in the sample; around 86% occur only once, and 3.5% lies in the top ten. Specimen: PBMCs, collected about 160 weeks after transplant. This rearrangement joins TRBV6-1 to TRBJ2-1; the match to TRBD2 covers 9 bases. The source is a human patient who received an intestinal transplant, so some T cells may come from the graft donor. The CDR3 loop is CASSEDSGSSGEQFF. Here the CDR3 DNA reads TGTGCCAGCAGTGAAGATAGCGGGAGTAGCGGTGAGCAGTTCTTC.